This record looks at one TCR beta chain sequence and its context. Its target is unknown. This record belongs to a study of OX40 agonist ivuxolimab in advanced cancers. About the research overall: Dose-escalation subjects each had hepatocellular carcinoma, melanoma, renal cell or head and neck cancer. Study-wide findings and caveats: Partial responders at 0.1-3.0 mg/kg showed near-lowest clonal expansion.

It was autoimmune disease history or systemic immunosuppression that excluded patients. Profiled with immunoSEQ multiplex PCR; TCRdb holds only in-frame clones, not every one. Of over 100,000 clones in the sample, around 93% were seen once. Germline CDR1 MNHNS, CDR2 SASEGT. Trimming took off 1 base at V and 0 bases at J, with 7 bases between the two ends. This CDR3 region has 14 residues. This chain uses TRBV6-1 with TRBJ2-7; D gene uncertain. This TCR derives from an adult with an advanced solid tumor such as melanoma, head and neck, liver or kidney cancer. Sequencing was performed on CD4+ or CD8+ T cells sorted from blood, taken in a trial of the OX40 agonist ivuxolimab. Here the CDR3 DNA reads TGTGCCAGCAGTGAAGGGTTTTTCTCCTACGAGCAGTACTTC. Translating gives CASSEGFFSYEQYF.